This T cell receptor (beta chain) appears in the sequencing data of a study of technical replicates of blood from a few donors (dated by TCRdb to between 2016 and 2019). Library preparation was by the immunoSEQ multiplex PCR assay. TCRdb carries this immuneACCESS record with in-frame sequences only. Its versions omit some clonotypes, under half of them owing to an unresolved V gene in the studies checked, with the rest unexplained. The sample contains more than 80,000 clones, 90% to 96% of them found a single time. In total, the top ten clones hold less than 0.25% of the sample. With regard to this clone: Its antigen remains unidentified. No base-level quality is on record; no much larger clone is a single base apart.

The germline V end is reduced by 1 base and the J end by 3 bases; junction bases left unmatched: 2. Reading from cysteine to phenylalanine, the CDR3 counts 15 amino acids. Left in the record is the CDR3 DNA by itself, 45 bases read in frame from the first base. Reading the germline V gene (reference sequence) gives CDR1 MNHEY and CDR2 SMNVEV. Sequencing used T cells isolated from PBMCs. The chain joins TRBV27 to TRBJ2-3; 9 middle bases align to TRBD1. The receptor's source is a human donor in good health. The sequenced DNA is TGTGCCAGCAGTTTATGGGACAGGGAGACAGATACGCAGTATTTT. The translation is CASSLWDRETDTQYF.